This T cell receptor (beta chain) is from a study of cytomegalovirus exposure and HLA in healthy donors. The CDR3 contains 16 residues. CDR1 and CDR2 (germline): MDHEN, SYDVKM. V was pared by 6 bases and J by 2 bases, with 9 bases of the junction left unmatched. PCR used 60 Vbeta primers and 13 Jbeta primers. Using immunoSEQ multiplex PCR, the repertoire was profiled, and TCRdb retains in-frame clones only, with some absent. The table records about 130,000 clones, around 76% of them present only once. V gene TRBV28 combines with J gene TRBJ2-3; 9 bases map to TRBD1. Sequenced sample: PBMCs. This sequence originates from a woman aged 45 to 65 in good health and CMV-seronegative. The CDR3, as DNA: TGTGCCAGCAGCGAAACCGGGACAGGGATCACAGATACGCAGTATTTT. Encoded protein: CASSETGTGITDTQYF.